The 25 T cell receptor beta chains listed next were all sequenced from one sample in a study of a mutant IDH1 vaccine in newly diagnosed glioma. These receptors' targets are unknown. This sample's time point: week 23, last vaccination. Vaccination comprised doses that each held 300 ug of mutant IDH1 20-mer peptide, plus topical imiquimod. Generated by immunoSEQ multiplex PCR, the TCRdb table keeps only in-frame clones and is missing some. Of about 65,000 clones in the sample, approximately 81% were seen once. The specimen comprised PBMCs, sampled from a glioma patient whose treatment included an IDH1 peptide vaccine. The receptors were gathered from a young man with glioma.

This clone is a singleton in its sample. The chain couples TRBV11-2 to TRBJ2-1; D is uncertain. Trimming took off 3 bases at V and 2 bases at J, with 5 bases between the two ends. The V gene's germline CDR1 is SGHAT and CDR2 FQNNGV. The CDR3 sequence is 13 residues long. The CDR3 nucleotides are TGTGCCAGCAGCTTGACCACCTACAATGAGCAGTTCTTC. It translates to CASSLTTYNEQFF.

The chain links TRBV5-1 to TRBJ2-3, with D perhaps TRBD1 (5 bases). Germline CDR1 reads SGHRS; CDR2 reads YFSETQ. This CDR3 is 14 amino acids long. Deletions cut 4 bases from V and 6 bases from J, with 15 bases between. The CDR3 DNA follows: TGCGCCAGCAGCCCAGGGCCTCGCCCCGATACGCAGTATTTT. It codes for CASSPGPRPDTQYF. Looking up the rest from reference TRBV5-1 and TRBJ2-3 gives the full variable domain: KAGVTQTPRYLIKTRGQQVTLSCSPISGHRSVSWYQQTPGQGLQFLFEYFSETQRNKGNFPGRFSGRQFSNSRSEMNVSTLELGDSALYLCASSPGPRPDTQYFGPGTRLTVL.

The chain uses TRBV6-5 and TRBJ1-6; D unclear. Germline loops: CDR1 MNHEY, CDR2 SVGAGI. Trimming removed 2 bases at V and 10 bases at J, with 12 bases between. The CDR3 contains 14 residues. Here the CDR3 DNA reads TGTGCCAGCAGTTACAGGACCGTAGGGTCACCCCTCCACTTT. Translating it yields CASSYRTVGSPLHF.

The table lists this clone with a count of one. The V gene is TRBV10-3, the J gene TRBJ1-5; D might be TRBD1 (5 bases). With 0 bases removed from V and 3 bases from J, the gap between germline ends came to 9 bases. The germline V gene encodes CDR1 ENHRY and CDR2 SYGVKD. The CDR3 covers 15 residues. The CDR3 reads CAISESTTVNQPQHF. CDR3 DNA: TGTGCCATCAGTGAGTCGACGACAGTCAATCAGCCCCAGCATTTT.

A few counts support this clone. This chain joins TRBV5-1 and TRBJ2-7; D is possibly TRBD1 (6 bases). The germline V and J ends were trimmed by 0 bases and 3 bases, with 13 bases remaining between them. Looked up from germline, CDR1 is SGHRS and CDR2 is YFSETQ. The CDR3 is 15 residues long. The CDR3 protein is CASSLERGTLYEQYF. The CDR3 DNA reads TGCGCCAGCAGCTTGGAAAGGGGGACCCTCTACGAGCAGTACTTC.

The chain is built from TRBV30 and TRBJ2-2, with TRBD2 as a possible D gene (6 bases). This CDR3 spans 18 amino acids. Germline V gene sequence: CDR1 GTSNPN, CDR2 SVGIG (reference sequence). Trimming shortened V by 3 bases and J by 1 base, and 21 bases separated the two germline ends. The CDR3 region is CAWSNLGRPGLNTGELFF. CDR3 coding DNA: TGTGCCTGGAGCAATTTGGGGAGGCCCGGCTTGAACACCGGGGAGCTGTTTTTT.

CDR3 protein: CASSLSFGRAQGLGSPLHF. CDR3 sequence (DNA): TGCGCCAGCAGCTTGTCTTTTGGACGTGCCCAGGGGCTAGGATCACCCCTCCACTTT. The chain carries TRBV5-1 and TRBJ1-6; the D gene is possibly TRBD1 (6 bases). Trimming pared 1 base from V and 10 bases from J, leaving 27 bases between. Germline CDR1 SGHRS, CDR2 YFSETQ. The length of the CDR3 is 19 residues.

CDR3 residues: CASSLSPAGGRPEQFF. In DNA, the CDR3 is TGTGCCAGCAGCTTAAGCCCTGCGGGGGGGCGTCCTGAGCAGTTCTTC. J is TRBJ2-1 and V is TRBV7-9; TRBD2 aligns across 9 bases. Trimming removed 2 bases from V and 9 bases from J; junction bases left unmatched: 11. Per the germline V gene, CDR1 is SEHNR and CDR2 is FQNEAQ (reference sequence). The length of the CDR3 is 16 residues. Filled out from reference TRBV7-9 and TRBJ2-1, the complete variable domain reads DTGVSQNPRHKITKRGQNVTFRCDPISEHNRLYWYRQTLGQGPEFLTYFQNEAQLEKSRLLSDRFSAERPKGSFSTLEIQRTEQGDSAMYLCASSLSPAGGRPEQFFGPGTRLTVL.

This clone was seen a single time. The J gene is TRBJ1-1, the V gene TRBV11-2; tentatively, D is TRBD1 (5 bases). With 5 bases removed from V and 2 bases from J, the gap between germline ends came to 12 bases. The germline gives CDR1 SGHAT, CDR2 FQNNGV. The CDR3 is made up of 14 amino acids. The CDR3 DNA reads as TGTGCCAGCAGCCCCCGGACACAAAACACTGAAGCTTTCTTT. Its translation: CASSPRTQNTEAFF.

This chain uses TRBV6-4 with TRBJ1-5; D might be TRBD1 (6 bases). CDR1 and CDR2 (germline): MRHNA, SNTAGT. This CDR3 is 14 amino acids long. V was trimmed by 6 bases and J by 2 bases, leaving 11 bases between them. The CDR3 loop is CASRRQAGNQPQHF. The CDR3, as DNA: TGTGCCAGCAGACGACAGGCAGGCAATCAGCCCCAGCATTTT.

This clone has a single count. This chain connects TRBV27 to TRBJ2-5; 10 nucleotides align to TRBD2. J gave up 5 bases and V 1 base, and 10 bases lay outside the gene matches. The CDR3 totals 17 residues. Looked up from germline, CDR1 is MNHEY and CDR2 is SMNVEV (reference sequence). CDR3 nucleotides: TGTGCCAGCAGTTTATTCTGGAGTCTAGCGGGGGAGGAGACCCAGTACTTC. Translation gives CASSLFWSLAGEETQYF.

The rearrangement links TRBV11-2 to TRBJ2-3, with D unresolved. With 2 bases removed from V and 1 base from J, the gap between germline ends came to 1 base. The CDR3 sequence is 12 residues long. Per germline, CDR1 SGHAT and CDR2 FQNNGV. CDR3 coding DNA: TGTGCCAGCAGCTTACGCACAGATACGCAGTATTTT. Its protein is CASSLRTDTQYF.

The CDR3 region is CASKGGGLQETQYF. The CDR3 nucleotides are TGTGCCAGTAAGGGGGGGGGTCTCCAAGAGACCCAGTACTTC. The chain couples TRBV7-6 to TRBJ2-5, with D possibly TRBD2 on 7 matching bases. The V and J ends lost 9 bases and 1 base respectively, with 15 bases between them. In germline, CDR1 is SGHVS, CDR2 FNYEAQ. The length of the CDR3 is 14 residues.

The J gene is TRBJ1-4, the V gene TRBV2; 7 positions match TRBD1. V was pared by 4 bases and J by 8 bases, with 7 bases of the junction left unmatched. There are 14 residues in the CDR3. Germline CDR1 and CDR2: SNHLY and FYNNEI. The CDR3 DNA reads TGTGCCAGCAGTGCAGACCAGGGACAGGAAAAACTGTTTTTT. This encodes CASSADQGQEKLFF.

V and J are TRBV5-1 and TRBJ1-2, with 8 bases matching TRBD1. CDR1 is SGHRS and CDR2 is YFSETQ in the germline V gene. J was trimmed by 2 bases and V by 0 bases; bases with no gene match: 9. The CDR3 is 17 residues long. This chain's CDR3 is CASSLAPSGGANYGYTF. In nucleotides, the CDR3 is TGCGCCAGCAGCTTGGCCCCATCAGGGGGCGCCAACTATGGCTACACCTTC.

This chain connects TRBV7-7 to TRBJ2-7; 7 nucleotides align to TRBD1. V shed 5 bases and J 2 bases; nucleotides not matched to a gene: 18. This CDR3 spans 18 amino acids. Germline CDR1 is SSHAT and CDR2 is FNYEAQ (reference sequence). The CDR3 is CASSPQSTRTGSAYEQYF. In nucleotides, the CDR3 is TGTGCCAGCAGCCCTCAGTCAACTAGGACAGGTTCGGCCTACGAGCAGTACTTC.

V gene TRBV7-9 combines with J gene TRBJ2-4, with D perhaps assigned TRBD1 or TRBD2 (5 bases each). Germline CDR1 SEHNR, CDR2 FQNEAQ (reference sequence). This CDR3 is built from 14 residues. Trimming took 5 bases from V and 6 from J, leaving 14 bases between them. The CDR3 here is CASSRGAGINIQYF. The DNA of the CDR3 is TGTGCCAGCAGCCGAGGGGCAGGGATAAACATTCAGTACTTC.

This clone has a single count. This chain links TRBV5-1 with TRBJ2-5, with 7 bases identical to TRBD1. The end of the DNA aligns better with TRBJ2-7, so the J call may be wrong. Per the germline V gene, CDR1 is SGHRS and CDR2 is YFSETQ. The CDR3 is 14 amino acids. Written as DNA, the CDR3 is TGCGCCAGCAGGGGACAGCCTACCGTCTACGAGCAGTACTTC. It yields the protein CASRGQPTVYEQYF.

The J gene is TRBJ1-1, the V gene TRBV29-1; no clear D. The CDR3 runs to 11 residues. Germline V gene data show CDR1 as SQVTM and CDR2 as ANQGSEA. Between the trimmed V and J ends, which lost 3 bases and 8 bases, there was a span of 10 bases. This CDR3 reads CSVESRPEAFF. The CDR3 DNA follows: TGCAGCGTTGAGTCCAGACCCGAAGCTTTCTTT.

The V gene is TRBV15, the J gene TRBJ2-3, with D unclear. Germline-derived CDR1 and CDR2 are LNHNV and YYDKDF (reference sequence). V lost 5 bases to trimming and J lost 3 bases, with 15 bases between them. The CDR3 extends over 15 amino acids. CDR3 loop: CATSRAKAETDTQYF. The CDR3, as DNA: TGTGCCACCAGCCGAGCTAAAGCCGAGACAGATACGCAGTATTTT.

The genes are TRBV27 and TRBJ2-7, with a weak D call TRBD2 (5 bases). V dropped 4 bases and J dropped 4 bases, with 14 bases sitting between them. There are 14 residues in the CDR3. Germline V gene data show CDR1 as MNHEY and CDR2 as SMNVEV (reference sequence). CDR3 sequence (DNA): TGTGCCAGCAGTTCTAAGACTATACCTTACGAGCAGTACTTC. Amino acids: CASSSKTIPYEQYF.

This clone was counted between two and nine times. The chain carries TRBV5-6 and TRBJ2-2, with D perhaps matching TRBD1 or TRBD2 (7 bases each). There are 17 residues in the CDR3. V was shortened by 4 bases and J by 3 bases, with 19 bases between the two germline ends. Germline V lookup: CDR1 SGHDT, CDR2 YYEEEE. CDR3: CASSQGGGGSYTGELFF. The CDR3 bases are TGTGCCAGCAGCCAAGGGGGCGGGGGCAGTTACACCGGGGAGCTGTTTTTT.

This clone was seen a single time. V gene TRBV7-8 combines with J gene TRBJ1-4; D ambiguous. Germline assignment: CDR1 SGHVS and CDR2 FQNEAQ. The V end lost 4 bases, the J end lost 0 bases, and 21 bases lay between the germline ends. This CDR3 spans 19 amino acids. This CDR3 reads CASSSRAGGNDATNEKLFF. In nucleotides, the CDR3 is TGTGCCAGCAGCTCCCGTGCGGGAGGGAATGATGCAACTAATGAAAAACTGTTTTTT.

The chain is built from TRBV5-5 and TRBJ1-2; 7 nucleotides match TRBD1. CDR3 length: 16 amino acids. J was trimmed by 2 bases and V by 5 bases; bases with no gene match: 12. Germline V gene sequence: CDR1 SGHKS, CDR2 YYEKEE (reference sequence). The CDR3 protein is CASSPQQGLPNYGYTF. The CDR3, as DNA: TGTGCCAGCAGTCCTCAACAGGGGTTACCAAACTATGGCTACACCTTC.

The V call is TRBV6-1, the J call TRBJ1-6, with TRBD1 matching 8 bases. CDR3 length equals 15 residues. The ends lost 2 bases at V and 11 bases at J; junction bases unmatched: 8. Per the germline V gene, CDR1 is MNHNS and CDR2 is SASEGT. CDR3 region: CASSEIGQGTAPLHF. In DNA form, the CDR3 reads TGTGCCAGCAGTGAAATTGGACAGGGAACTGCACCCCTCCACTTT.